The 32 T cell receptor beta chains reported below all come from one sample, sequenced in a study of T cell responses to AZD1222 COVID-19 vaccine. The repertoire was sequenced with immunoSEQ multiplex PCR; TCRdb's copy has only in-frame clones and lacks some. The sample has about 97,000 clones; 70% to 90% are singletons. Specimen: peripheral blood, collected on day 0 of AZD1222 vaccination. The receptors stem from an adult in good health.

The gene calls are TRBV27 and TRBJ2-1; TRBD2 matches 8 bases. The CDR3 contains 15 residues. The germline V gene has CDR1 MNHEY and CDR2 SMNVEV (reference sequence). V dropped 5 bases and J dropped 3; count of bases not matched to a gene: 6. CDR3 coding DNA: TGTGCCAGCAGTCGCACCGGGGGGGGCTACAATGAGCAGTTCTTC. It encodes CASSRTGGGYNEQFF.

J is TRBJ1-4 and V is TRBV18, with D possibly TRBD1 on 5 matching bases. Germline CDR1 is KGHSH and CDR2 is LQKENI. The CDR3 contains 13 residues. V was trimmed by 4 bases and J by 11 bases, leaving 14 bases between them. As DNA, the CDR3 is TGTGCCAGCTCACGGGGCCTTGAGGGGAAACTGTTTTTT. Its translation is CASSRGLEGKLFF.

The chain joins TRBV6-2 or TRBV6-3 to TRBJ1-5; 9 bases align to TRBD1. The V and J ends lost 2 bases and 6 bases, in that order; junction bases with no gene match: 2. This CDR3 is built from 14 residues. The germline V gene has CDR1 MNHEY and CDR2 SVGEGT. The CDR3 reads CASSYGTGSQPQHF. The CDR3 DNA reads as TGTGCCAGCAGTTACGGGACAGGGTCTCAGCCCCAGCATTTT.

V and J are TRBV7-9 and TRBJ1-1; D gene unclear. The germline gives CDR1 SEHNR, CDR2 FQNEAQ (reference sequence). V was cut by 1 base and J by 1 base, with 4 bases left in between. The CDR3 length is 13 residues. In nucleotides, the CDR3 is TGTGCCAGCAGCTTAGTGGGGAACACTGAAGCTTTCTTT. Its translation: CASSLVGNTEAFF.

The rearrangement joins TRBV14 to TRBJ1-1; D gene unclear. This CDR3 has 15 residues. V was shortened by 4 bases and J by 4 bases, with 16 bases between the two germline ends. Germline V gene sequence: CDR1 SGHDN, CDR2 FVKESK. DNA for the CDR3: TGTGCCAGCAGCCTCCTGAAAAGCGCATTCACTGAAGCTTTCTTT. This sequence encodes CASSLLKSAFTEAFF.

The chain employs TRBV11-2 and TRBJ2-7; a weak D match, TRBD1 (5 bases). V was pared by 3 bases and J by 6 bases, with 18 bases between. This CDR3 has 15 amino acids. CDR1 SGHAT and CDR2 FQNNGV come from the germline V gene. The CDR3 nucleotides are TGTGCCAGCAGCTTTTCGGCAGGGTCCTCCGGCGAGCAGTACTTC. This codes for CASSFSAGSSGEQYF.

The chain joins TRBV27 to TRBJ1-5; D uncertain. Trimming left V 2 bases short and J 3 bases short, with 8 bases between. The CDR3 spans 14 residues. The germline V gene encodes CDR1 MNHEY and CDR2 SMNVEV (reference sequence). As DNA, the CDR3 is TGTGCCAGCAGTTTAATAGGGTACAATCAGCCCCAGCATTTT. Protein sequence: CASSLIGYNQPQHF.

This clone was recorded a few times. The CDR3 DNA reads TGTGCCAGCAGCTTACGCCTCTCCGACGGGGAGCTGTTTTTT. Protein product: CASSLRLSDGELFF. V and J are TRBV7-6 and TRBJ2-2, with unresolved D. The CDR3 is 14 amino acids. V lost 2 bases and J lost 7, with 11 bases in between. In germline, CDR1 is SGHVS, CDR2 FNYEAQ.

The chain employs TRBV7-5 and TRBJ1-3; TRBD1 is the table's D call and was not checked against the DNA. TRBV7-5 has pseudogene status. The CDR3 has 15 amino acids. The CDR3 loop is CARRGSTGPGNTIYF. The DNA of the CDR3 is TGTGCCAGAAGGGGTTCGACAGGGCCTGGAAACACCATATATTTT.

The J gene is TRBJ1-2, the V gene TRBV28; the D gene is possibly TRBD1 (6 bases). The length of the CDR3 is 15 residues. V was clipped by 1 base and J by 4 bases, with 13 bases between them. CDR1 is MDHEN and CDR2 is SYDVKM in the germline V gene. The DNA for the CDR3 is TGTGCCAGCAGTTTATCGGTGACAGGTCCCTATGGCTACACCTTC. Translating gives CASSLSVTGPYGYTF.

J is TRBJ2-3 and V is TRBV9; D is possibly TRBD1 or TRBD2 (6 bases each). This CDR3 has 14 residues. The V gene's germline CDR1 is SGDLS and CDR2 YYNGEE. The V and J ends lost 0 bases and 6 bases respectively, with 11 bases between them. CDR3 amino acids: CASSVGGAVDTQYF. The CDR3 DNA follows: TGTGCCAGCAGCGTAGGGGGGGCAGTCGATACGCAGTATTTT.

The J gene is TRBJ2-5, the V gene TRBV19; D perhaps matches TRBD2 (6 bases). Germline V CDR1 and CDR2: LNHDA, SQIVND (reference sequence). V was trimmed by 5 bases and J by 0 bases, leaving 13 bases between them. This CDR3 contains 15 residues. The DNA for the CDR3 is TGTGCCAGTAGTCTCCGGGGGTCCTACCAAGAGACCCAGTACTTC. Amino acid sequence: CASSLRGSYQETQYF.

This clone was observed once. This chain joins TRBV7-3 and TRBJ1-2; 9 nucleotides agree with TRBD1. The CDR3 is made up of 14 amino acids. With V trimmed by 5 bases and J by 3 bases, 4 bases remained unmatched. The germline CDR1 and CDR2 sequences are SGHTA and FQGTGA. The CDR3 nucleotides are TGTGCCAGCAGCCAAGGGGACAGGGACTATGGCTACACCTTC. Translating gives CASSQGDRDYGYTF.

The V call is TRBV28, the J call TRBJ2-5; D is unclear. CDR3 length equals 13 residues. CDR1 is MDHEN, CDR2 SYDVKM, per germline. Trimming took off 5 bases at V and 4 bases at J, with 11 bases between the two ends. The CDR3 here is CASSPVGRETQYF. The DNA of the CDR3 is TGTGCCAGCAGTCCCGTAGGGCGAGAGACCCAGTACTTC.

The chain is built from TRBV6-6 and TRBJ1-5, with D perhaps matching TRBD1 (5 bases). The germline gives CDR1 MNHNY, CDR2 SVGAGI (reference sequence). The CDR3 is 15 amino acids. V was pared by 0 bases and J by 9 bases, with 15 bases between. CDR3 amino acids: CASSYSMSGYRPQHF. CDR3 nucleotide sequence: TGTGCCAGCAGTTACTCGATGTCAGGGTATAGGCCCCAGCATTTT.

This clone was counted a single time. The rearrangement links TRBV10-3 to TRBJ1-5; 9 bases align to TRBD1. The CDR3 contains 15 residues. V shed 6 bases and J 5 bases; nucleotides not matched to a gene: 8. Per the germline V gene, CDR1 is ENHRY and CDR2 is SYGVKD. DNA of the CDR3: TGTGCCATCAGCGCAACAGGGGGCAGGGATCAGCCCCAGCATTTT. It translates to CAISATGGRDQPQHF.

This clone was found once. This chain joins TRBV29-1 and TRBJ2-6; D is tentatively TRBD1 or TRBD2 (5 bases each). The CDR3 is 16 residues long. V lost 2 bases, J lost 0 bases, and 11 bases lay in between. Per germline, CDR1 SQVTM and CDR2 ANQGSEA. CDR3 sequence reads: CSVERDVNSGANVLTF. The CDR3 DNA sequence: TGCAGCGTTGAACGGGACGTAAACTCTGGGGCCAACGTCCTGACTTTC.

Here the CDR3 DNA reads TGTGCCAGCAGTTTAATAGCCGGGGAGCTGTTTTTT. As protein: CASSLIAGELFF. V is TRBV12-3 or TRBV12-4 and J is TRBJ2-2, with unresolved D. This CDR3 region has 12 residues. V shed 2 bases and J shed 6 bases, with 4 bases lying between them.

The CDR3 sequence is CASSVAGGPYNEQFF. As DNA, the CDR3 is TGTGCCAGCAGCGTAGCTGGGGGTCCCTACAATGAGCAGTTCTTC. The chain joins TRBV9 to TRBJ2-1; the D call may be TRBD1 or TRBD2 (5 bases each). The V end lost 0 bases, the J end lost 2 bases, and 9 bases lay between the germline ends. Germline V CDR1 and CDR2: SGDLS, YYNGEE. CDR3 length: 15 residues.

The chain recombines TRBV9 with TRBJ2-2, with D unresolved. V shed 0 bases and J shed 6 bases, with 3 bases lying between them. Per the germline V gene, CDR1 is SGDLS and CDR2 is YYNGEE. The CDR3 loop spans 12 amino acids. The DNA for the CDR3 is TGTGCCAGCAGCGTAGAGCCCGGGGAGCTGTTTTTT. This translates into CASSVEPGELFF. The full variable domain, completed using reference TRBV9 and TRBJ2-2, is DSGVTQTPKHLITATGQRVTLRCSPRSGDLSVYWYQQSLDQGLQFLIQYYNGEERAKGNILERFSAQQFPDLHSELNLSSLELGDSALYFCASSVEPGELFFGEGSRLTVL.

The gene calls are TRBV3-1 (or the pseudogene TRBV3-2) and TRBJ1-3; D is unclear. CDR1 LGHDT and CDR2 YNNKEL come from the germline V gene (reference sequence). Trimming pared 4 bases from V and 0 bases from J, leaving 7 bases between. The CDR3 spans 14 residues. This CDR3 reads CASSPMISGNTIYF. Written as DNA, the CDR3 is TGTGCCAGCAGCCCCATGATCTCTGGAAACACCATATATTTT.

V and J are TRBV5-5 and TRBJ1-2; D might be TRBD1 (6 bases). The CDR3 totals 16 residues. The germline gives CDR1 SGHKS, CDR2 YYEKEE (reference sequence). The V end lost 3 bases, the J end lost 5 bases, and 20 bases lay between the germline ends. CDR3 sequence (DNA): TGTGCCAGCAGCTGGGGGGTTACAGGGCCTGAGTATGGCTACACCTTC. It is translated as CASSWGVTGPEYGYTF. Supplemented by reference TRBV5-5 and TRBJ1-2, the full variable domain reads DAGVTQSPTHLIKTRGQQVTLRCSPISGHKSVSWYQQVLGQGPQFIFQYYEKEERGRGNFPDRFSARQFPNYSSELNVNALLLGDSALYLCASSWGVTGPEYGYTFGSGTRLTVV.

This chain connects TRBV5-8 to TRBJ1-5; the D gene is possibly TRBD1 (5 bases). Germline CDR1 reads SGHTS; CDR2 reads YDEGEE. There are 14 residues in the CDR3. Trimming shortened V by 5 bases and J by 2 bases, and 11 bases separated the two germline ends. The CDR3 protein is CASRLWGGNQPQHF. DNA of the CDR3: TGTGCCAGCAGGTTATGGGGGGGCAATCAGCCCCAGCATTTT. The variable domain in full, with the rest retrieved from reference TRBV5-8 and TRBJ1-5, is EAGVTQSPTHLIKTRGQQATLRCSPISGHTSVYWYQQALGLGLQFLLWYDEGEERNRGNFPPRFSGRQFPNYSSELNVNALELEDSALYLCASRLWGGNQPQHFGDGTRLSIL.

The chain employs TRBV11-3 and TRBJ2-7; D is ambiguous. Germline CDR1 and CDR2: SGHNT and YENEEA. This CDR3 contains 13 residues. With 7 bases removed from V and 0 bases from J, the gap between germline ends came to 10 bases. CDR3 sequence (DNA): TGTGCCAGCACCCCGGCCGACTCCTACGAGCAGTACTTC. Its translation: CASTPADSYEQYF.

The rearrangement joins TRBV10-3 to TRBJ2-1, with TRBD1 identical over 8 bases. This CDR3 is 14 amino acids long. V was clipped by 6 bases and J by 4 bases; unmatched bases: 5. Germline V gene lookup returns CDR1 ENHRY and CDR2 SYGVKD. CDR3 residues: CAISSGQGYNEQFF. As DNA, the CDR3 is TGTGCCATCAGCTCAGGACAGGGTTACAATGAGCAGTTCTTC.

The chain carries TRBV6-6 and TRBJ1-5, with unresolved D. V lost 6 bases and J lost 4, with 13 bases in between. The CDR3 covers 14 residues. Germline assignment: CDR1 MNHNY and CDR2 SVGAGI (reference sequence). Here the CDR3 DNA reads TGTGCCAGCAGCCTACAGAGTGGGAATCAGCCCCAGCATTTT. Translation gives CASSLQSGNQPQHF.

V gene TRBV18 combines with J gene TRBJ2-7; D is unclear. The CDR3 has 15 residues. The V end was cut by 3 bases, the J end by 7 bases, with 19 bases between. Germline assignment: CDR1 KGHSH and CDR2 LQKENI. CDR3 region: CASSPSEFRFSEQYF. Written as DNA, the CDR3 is TGTGCCAGCTCACCGAGTGAGTTCCGGTTTTCGGAGCAGTACTTC.

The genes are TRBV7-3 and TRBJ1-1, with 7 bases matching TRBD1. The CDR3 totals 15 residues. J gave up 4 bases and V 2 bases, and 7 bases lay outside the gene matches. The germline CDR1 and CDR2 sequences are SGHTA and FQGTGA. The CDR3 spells CASSLEGASATEAFF. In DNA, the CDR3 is TGTGCCAGCAGCTTAGAGGGGGCCTCGGCCACTGAAGCTTTCTTT.

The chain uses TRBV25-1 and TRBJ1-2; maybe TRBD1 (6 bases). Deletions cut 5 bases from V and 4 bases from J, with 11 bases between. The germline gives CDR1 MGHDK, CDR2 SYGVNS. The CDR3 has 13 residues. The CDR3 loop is CASSTDRIYGYTF. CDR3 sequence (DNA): TGTGCCAGCAGTACGGACAGAATCTATGGCTACACCTTC.

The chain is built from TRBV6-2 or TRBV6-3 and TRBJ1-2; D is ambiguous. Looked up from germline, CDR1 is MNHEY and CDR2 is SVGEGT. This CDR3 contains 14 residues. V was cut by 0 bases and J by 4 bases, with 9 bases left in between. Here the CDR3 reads CASSYSSGSYGYTF. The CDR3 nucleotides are TGTGCCAGCAGTTACTCTTCGGGGTCCTATGGCTACACCTTC.

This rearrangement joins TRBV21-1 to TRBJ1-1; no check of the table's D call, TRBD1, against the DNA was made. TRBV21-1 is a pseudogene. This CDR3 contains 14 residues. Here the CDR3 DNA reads TGTGCCAGCAGCAATGGGGGGACAGACACTGAAGCTTTCTTT. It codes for CASSNGGTDTEAFF.

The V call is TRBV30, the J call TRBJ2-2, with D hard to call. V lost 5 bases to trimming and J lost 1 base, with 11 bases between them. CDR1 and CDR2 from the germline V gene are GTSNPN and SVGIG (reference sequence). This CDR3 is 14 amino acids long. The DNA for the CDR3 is TGTGCCTGGGCCCGGCTTCGGAACACCGGGGAGCTGTTTTTT. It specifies CAWARLRNTGELFF. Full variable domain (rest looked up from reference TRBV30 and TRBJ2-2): SQTIHQWPATLVQPVGSPLSLECTVEGTSNPNLYWYRQAAGRGLQLLFYSVGIGQISSEVPQNLSASRPQDRQFILSSKKLLLSDSGFYLCAWARLRNTGELFFGEGSRLTVL.